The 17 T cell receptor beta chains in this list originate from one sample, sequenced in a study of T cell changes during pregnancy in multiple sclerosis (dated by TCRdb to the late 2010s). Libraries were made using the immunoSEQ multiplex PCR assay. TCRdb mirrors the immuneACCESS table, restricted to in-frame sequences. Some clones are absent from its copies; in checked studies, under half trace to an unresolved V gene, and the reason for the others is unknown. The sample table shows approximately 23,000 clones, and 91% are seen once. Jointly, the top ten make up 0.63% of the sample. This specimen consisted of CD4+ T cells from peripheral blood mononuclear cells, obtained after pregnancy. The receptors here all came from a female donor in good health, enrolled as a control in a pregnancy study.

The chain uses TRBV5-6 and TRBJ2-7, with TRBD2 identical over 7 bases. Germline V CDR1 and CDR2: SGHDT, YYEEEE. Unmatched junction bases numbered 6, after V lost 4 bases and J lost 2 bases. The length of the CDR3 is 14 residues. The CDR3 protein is CASSPGLGPYEQYF. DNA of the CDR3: TGTGCCAGCAGCCCCGGACTAGGTCCCTACGAGCAGTACTTC.

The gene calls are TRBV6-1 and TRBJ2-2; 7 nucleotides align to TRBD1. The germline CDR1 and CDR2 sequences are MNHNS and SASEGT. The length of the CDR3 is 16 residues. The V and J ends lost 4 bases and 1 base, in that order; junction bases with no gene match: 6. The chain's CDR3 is CASSGQGIRNTGELFF. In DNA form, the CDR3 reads TGTGCCAGCAGTGGACAGGGTATCAGGAACACCGGGGAGCTGTTTTTT.

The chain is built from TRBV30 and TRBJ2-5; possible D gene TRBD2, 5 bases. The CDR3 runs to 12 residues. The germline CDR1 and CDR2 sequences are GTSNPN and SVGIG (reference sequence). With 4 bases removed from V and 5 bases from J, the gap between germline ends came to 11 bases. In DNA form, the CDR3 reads TGTGCCTGGAAGTCTTCGGGGGAGACCCAGTACTTC. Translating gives CAWKSSGETQYF.

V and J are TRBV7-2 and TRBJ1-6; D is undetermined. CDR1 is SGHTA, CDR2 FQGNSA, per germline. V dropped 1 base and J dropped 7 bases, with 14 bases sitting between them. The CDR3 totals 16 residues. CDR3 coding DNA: TGTGCCAGCAGCTTAGGGAGGCGAGGGTGGAATTCACCCCTCCACTTT. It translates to CASSLGRRGWNSPLHF.

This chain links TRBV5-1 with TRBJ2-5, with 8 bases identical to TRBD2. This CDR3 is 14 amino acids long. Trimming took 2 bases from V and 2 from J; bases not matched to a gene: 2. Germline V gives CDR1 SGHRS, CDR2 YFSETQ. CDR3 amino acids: CASSLAGVQETQYF. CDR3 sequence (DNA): TGCGCCAGCAGCTTAGCGGGAGTTCAAGAGACCCAGTACTTC.

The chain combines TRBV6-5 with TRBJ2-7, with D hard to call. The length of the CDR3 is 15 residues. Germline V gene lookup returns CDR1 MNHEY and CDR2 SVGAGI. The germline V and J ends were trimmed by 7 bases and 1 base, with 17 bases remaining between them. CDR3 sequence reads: CASTFSLAESYEQYF. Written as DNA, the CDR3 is TGTGCCAGCACTTTTTCACTCGCGGAATCCTACGAGCAGTACTTC.

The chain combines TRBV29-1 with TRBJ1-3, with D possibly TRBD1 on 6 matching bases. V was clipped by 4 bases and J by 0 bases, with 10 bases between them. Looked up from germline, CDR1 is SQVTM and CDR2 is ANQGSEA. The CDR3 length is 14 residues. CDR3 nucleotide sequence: TGCAGCGTTGCGAGGGACAACTCTGGAAACACCATATATTTT. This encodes CSVARDNSGNTIYF. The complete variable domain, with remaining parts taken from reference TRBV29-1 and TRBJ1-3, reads SAVISQKPSRDICQRGTSLTIQCQVDSQVTMMFWYRQQPGQSLTLIATANQGSEATYESGFVIDKFPISRPNLTFSTLTVSNMSPEDSSIYLCSVARDNSGNTIYFGEGSWLTVV.

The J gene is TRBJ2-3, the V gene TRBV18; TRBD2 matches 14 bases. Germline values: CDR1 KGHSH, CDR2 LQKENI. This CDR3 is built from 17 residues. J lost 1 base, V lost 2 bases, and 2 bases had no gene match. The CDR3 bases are TGTGCCAGCTCACCAGGGACTAGCGGGAGTGGCACAGATACGCAGTATTTT. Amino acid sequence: CASSPGTSGSGTDTQYF.

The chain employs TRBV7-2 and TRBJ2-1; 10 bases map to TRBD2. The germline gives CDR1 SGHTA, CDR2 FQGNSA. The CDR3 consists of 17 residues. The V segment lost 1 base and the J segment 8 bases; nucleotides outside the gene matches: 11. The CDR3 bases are TGTGCCAGCAGCTTAGGCCGGGCTAGCGGGAGTAGTGATGAGCAGTTCTTC. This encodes CASSLGRASGSSDEQFF. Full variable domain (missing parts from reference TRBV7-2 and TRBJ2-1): GAGVSQSPSNKVTEKGKDVELRCDPISGHTALYWYRQSLGQGLEFLIYFQGNSAPDKSGLPSDRFSAERTGGSVSTLTIQRTQQEDSAVYLCASSLGRASGSSDEQFFGPGTRLTVL.

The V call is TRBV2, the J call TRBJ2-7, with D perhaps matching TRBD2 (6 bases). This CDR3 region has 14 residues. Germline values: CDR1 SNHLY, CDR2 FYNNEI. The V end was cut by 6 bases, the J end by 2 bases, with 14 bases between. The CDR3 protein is CASRPGTGTYEQYF. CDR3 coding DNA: TGTGCCAGCAGGCCCGGGACTGGGACCTACGAGCAGTACTTC.

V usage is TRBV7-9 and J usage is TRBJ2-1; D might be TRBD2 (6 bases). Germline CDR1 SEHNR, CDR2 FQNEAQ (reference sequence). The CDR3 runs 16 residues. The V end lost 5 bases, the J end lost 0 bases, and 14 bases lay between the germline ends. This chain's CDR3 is CASSPRGFSSYNEQFF. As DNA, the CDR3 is TGTGCCAGCAGCCCCCGGGGGTTCAGCTCCTACAATGAGCAGTTCTTC.

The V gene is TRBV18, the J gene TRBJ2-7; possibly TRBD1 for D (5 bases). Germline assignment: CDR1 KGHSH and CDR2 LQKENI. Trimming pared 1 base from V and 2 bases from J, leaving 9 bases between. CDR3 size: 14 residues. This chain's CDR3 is CASSPRGSAYEQYF. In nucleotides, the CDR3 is TGTGCCAGCTCACCACGGGGCTCGGCCTACGAGCAGTACTTC.

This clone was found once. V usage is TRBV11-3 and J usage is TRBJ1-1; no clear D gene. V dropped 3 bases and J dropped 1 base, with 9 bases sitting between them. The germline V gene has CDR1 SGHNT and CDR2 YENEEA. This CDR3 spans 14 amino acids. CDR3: CASSFRGSNTEAFF. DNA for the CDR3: TGTGCCAGCAGCTTTCGAGGATCGAACACTGAAGCTTTCTTT.

The CDR3, as DNA: TGTGCCAGCAGCTCGCGGACTAGCGGGGGGGCCCAAGAGACCCAGTACTTC. Its protein is CASSSRTSGGAQETQYF. The chain is built from TRBV5-6 and TRBJ2-5; 15 bases align to TRBD2. Germline trimming cut 3 bases from V and 1 base from J; bases unmatched to any gene: 4. The CDR3 is made up of 17 amino acids. Looked up from germline, CDR1 is SGHDT and CDR2 is YYEEEE.

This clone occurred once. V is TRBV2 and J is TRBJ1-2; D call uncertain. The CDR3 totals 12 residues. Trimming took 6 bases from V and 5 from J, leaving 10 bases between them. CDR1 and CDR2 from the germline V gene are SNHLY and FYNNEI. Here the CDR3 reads CASRAGQYGYTF. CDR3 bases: TGTGCCAGCAGGGCAGGCCAATATGGCTACACCTTC. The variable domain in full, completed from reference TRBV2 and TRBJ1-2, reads EPEVTQTPSHQVTQMGQEVILRCVPISNHLYFYWYRQILGQKVEFLVSFYNNEISEKSEIFDDQFSVERPDGSNFTLKIRSTKLEDSAMYFCASRAGQYGYTFGSGTRLTVV.

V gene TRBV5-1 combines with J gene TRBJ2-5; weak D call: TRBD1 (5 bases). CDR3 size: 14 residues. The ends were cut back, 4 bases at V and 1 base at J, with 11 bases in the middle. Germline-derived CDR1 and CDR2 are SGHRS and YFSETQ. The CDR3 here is CASSDDRVQETQYF. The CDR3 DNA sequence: TGCGCCAGCAGCGACGACAGAGTCCAAGAGACCCAGTACTTC.

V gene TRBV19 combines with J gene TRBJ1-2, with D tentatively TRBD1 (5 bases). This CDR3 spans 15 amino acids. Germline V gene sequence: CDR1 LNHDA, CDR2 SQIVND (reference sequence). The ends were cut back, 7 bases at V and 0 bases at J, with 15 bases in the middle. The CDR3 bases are TGTGCCAGTACTATTGGAAGGGGCTCTAACTATGGCTACACCTTC. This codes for CASTIGRGSNYGYTF.